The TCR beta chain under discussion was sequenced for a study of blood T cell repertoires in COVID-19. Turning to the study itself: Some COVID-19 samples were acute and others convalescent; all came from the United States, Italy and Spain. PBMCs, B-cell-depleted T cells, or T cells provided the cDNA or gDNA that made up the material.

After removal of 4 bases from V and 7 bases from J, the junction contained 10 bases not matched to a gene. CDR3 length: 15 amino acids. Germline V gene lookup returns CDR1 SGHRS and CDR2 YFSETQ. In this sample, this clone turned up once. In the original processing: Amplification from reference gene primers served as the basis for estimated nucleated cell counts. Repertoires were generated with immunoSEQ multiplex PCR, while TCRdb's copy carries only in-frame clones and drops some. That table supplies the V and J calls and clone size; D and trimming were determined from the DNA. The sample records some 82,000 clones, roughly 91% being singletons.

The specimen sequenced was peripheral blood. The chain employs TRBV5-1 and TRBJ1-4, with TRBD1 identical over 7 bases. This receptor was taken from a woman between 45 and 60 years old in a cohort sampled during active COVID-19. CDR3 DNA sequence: TGCGCCAGCAGCGAATTGACAGGGAGTCGTGAAAAACTGTTTTTT. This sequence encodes CASSELTGSREKLFF.